This is a list of T cell receptor beta chains from one sample in a study of blood T cell repertoires in COVID-19. The protocol was immunoSEQ multiplex PCR, while the TCRdb copy is restricted to in-frame clones and leaves out a portion. The table lists 450,000 or so clones, 80% to 95% of them singletons. The sample comprised PBMCs or T cells enriched from blood (not recorded which). The receptors stem from a man younger than 35 who had recovered from COVID-19. The CDR3 runs from the conserved cysteine through the conserved F or W. D genes are given only for firm matches. Expanded clones get a size class; other rows say once, few or many, or leave the size out.

.	TRBJ2-2	16	TRBV24-1	TRBD1	CATSDSRGRGTGELFF	TGTGCCACCAGTGATAGTAGGGGGCGCGGCACCGGGGAGCTGTTTTTT
.	TRBJ2-2	17	TRBV4-1	.	CASSQDPGVGSTGELFF	TGCGCCAGCAGCCAAGATCCCGGGGTTGGCAGCACCGGGGAGCTGTTTTTT
.	TRBJ2-4	15	TRBV6-6	TRBD2	CASSYTSGTTNIQYF	TGTGCCAGCAGTTACACTTCCGGGACTACAAACATTCAGTACTTC
.	TRBJ1-4	14	TRBV7-9	TRBD1	CASSLVTGREKLFF	TGTGCCAGCAGCTTGGTGACAGGGCGAGAAAAACTGTTTTTT
few	TRBJ2-1	13	TRBV30	TRBD2	CAWSFLAGGEQFF	TGTGCCTGGAGTTTCCTAGCGGGAGGGGAGCAGTTCTTC
.	TRBJ1-1	12	TRBV7-3	TRBD1	CASSPPTGVAFF	TGTGCCAGCAGCCCGCCTACAGGGGTCGCTTTCTTT
.	TRBJ1-3	14	TRBV29-1	.	CSVEAKGSGNTIYF	TGCAGCGTTGAGGCTAAGGGGTCTGGAAACACCATATATTTT
once	TRBJ1-1	14	TRBV7-3	TRBD1	CASSPYRGDTEAFF	TGTGCCAGCAGCCCATACAGGGGGGACACTGAAGCTTTCTTT
.	TRBJ2-1	13	TRBV29-1	TRBD2	CSAGLAGGREQFF	TGCAGCGCCGGACTAGCGGGAGGTCGAGAGCAGTTCTTC
once	TRBJ1-6	15	TRBV5-6	TRBD1	CASSLGTGVNSPLHF	TGTGCCAGCAGCTTGGGGACAGGGGTTAATTCACCCCTCCACTTT
once	TRBJ1-2	12	TRBV29-1	.	CSVQGLCYGYTF	TGCAGCGTTCAGGGGTTGTGTTATGGCTACACCTTC
.	TRBJ1-2	17	TRBV10-3	TRBD1	CAISESTTGEKVYGYTF	TGTGCCATCAGTGAATCGACGACAGGGGAGAAGGTCTATGGCTACACCTTC
.	TRBJ1-2	11	TRBV21-1	.	CASSKEGERGF	TGTGCCAGCAGCAAAGAGGGGGAGAGGGGCTTC
.	TRBJ2-7	15	TRBV4-1	TRBD2	CASRPTSGRTDEQYF	TGCGCCAGCAGACCCACTAGCGGGAGAACCGACGAGCAGTACTTC
.	TRBJ1-2	16	TRBV5-8	.	CASSFFFPRTNYGYTF	TGTGCCAGCAGCTTCTTCTTCCCGCGAACTAACTATGGCTACACCTTC
.	TRBJ1-6	13	TRBV5-1	.	CASSSAGGLPLHF	TGCGCCAGCAGCTCCGCAGGCGGGTTGCCCCTCCACTTT
.	TRBJ1-2	12	TRBV5-5	TRBD1	CASSPGQGVDTF	TGTGCCAGCAGCCCCGGACAGGGAGTGGACACCTTC
.	TRBJ2-5	14	TRBV11-3	.	CASSKLRGEETQYF	TGTGCCAGCAGCAAACTTAGGGGTGAAGAGACCCAGTACTTC
.	TRBJ2-7	14	TRBV30	TRBD2	CAWSRGGSLVEQYF	TGTGCCTGGAGTCGGGGAGGGTCCCTCGTGGAGCAGTACTTC
.	TRBJ1-1	13	TRBV6-1	.	CASSERGGTIAFF	TGTGCCAGCAGTGAAAGGGGGGGGACAATAGCTTTCTTT